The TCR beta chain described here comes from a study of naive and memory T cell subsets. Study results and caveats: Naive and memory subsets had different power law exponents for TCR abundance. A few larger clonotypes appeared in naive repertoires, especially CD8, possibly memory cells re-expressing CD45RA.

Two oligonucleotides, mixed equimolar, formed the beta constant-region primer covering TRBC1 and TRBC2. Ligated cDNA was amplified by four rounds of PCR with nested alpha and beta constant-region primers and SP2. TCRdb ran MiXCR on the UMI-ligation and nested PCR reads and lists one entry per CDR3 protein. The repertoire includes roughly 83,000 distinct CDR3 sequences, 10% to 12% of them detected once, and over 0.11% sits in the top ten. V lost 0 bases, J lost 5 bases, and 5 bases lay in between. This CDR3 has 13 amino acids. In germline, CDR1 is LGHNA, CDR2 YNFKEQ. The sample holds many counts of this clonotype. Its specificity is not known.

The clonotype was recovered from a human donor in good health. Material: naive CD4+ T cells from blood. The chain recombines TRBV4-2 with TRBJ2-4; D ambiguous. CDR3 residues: CASSQDTENIQYF. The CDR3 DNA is TGTGCCAGCAGCCAAGATACCGAAAACATTCAGTACTTC.